Here is one T cell receptor beta chain with its context. The sample carries other DNA sequences with the same CDR3. Germline lookup yields CDR1 SNHLY and CDR2 FYNNEI. The CDR3 covers 14 residues. V was cut by 5 bases and J by 2 bases, with 12 bases left in between. Per the study methods: Reference gene primer amplification gave nucleated cell count estimates. Sequenced by immunoSEQ multiplex PCR; TCRdb stores in-frame clones only, minus some. V, J and clone size reflect that table, while D and trimming were determined from the DNA. Of under 400,000 clones in the sample, 85% to 90% were seen once. Seattle patients were enrolled during active infection and followed longitudinally. The record originates from a study of blood T cell repertoires in COVID-19. Study-wide background: Some COVID-19 samples were acute and others convalescent; all came from the United States, Italy and Spain.

The source is a woman under 40 with COVID-19, enrolled during active disease. The sample was peripheral blood. J is TRBJ1-1 and V is TRBV2, with D perhaps TRBD1 (6 bases). CDR3 in DNA: TGTGCCAGCAGTTCACAGGGAGTAAACACTGAAGCTTTCTTT. Its protein product is CASSSQGVNTEAFF.